This entry is about one TCR beta chain. This sample is part of a study of shared clonotypes between healthy human individuals. The protocol was immunoSEQ multiplex PCR, while the TCRdb copy is restricted to in-frame clones and leaves out a portion. The sample lists about 490,000 clones, around 80% occurring once. Germline CDR1 LNHDA, CDR2 SQIVND (reference sequence). V was trimmed by 6 bases and J by 0 bases, leaving 15 bases between them. The CDR3 is 15 amino acids. Sequencing was done on a sample of PBMCs. The TCR was taken from a woman aged 40 to 50 in good health. Some clones in this sample may be carry-over from other donors' samples. V gene TRBV19 combines with J gene TRBJ2-7; a possible D gene is TRBD1 (7 bases). CDR3 sequence: CASSPRQGGSYEQYF. CDR3 coding DNA: TGTGCCAGTAGCCCCCGACAGGGAGGCTCCTACGAGCAGTACTTC.